These T cell receptor beta chains were read from a single sample in a study of T-cell reconstitution after alpha-beta-depleted transplantation in children. TCRdb processed the PCR reads anew with MiXCR; each CDR3 protein has one entry. The sample has 550,000 to 800,000 distinct CDR3 sequences, around 14% seen once. The source material was PBMCs, sampled before TCRalphabeta/CD19-depleted stem cell transplant. The receptors were gathered from a girl aged 2-10 years with congenital amegakaryocytic thrombocytopenia, due to receive a stem cell transplant. The CDR3 runs from the conserved cysteine through the conserved F or W. The D gene is left open where the match is weak. For some rows the clone size is stated as once, few or many, or as a class when expanded; others skip it.

d_call	v_call	clone_size	j_call	cdr3_nt	cdr3_aa
.	TRBV5-1	.	TRBJ2-5	TGCGCCAGCAGACCCTCCGGGACCAAAGAGACCCAGTACTTC	CASRPSGTKETQYF
TRBD2	TRBV6-5	.	TRBJ2-5	TGTGCCAGCAGTAACCCCCCTAGCGGCCTCCGGGAGACCCAGTACTTC	CASSNPPSGLRETQYF
.	TRBV6-1	.	TRBJ2-3	TGTGCCAGCAAACGACAGAGCACAGATACGCAGTATTTT	CASKRQSTDTQYF
.	TRBV20-1	.	TRBJ2-1	TGCAGTGCTAGAGATAAACTAGTAATGTCTTCCTACAATGAGCAGTTCTTC	CSARDKLVMSSYNEQFF
.	TRBV29-1	many	TRBJ1-1	TGCAGCGTTGTGGGTGGACTGAACACTGAAGCTTTCTTT	CSVVGGLNTEAFF
TRBD1	TRBV20-1	many	TRBJ2-2	TGCGGGGGATACAGGGGCGTAAACACCGGGGAGCTGTTTTTT	CGGYRGVNTGELFF
TRBD1	TRBV29-1	many	TRBJ1-2	TGCAGCGTAAAGACAGGGGAGAACTATGGCTACACCTTC	CSVKTGENYGYTF
.	TRBV29-1	few	TRBJ2-5	TGCAGCGTTGAGGTGCAGCAAGAGACCCAGTACTTC	CSVEVQQETQYF
.	TRBV5-6	many	TRBJ2-3	TGTGCCAGCAGCTTGGTCACAGGTTTCGCGCGCTGGGATACGCAGTATTTT	CASSLVTGFARWDTQYF
.	TRBV29-1	few	TRBJ2-1	TGCAGCGCCCAACTCAGCTCCTACAATGAGCAGTTCTTC	CSAQLSSYNEQFF
TRBD1	TRBV20-1	many	TRBJ1-2	TGCAGTGCTAGAGATTCCGGGACAGAACTCTATGGCTACACCTTC	CSARDSGTELYGYTF
.	TRBV5-1	many	TRBJ2-5	TGCGCCAGCAGCTTGGCTGCCGGACAAGAGACCCAGTACTTC	CASSLAAGQETQYF
.	TRBV11-2	few	TRBJ2-7	TGTGCCAGCAAAGTCGATCGGCTCTCCTACGAGCAGTACTTC	CASKVDRLSYEQYF
.	TRBV19	.	TRBJ2-2	TGTGCCAGTAGTAAGGAGGGCGCGTTCGGGGAGCTGTTTTTT	CASSKEGAFGELFF
.	TRBV12-3/TRBV12-4	few	TRBJ2-6	TGTGCCATCCAACCCTGGTCTGGGGCCAACGTCCTGACTTTC	CAIQPWSGANVLTF
TRBD2	TRBV5-1	.	TRBJ2-5	TGCGCCAGCAGCCCGGGACTAGCGCTACAAGAGACCCAGTACTTC	CASSPGLALQETQYF
TRBD2	TRBV4-1	.	TRBJ2-3	TGCGCCAGCAGCCAAGAATCTAGCGGGAGTTCAGATACGCAGTATTTT	CASSQESSGSSDTQYF
.	TRBV5-1	many	TRBJ1-1	TGTGCCAGCAGCCCCGGGGGACTGAACACTGAAGCTTTCTTT	CASSPGGLNTEAFF
.	TRBV24-1	many	TRBJ2-3	TGTGCCACCAGTGATTGGGCCTTGGGCGACGGGACAGATACGCAGTATTTT	CATSDWALGDGTDTQYF
.	TRBV6-1	.	TRBJ1-5	TGTGCCAGCAGTGCAATAGACATACTAAATCAGCCCCAGCATTTT	CASSAIDILNQPQHF